A selection of T cell receptor beta chains follows, all from one sample in a study of identical twins. Each CDR3 protein is one row after TCRdb ran MiXCR on the 5' RACE reads. The sample consists of 700,000 or so distinct CDR3 sequences, 21% of them appearing once. A further study also used this sample, focusing on T cells expressing NK-cell markers.

The sample consisted of PBMCs. Receptors originate from a woman aged 18-35 years in good health. Each CDR3 is given with its conserved first and last residue. A D gene is named only where the DNA matches it firmly. Clone size is given for some rows only: seen once, a few or many times, or a class if the clone is expanded.

CDR3 DNA: TGTGCCAGCACACATAGCGGGAGCTCCTACAATGAGCAGTTCTTC
CDR3 protein: CASTHSGSSYNEQFF
V gene: TRBV7-9
D gene: TRBD2
clone size: once
J gene: TRBJ2-1

CDR3 DNA: TGCAGCGTTGGAGGGGGGCCCCAAGAGACCCAGTACTTC
CDR3 protein: CSVGGGPQETQYF
V gene: TRBV29-1
D gene: -
clone size: -
J gene: TRBJ2-5

CDR3 DNA: TGTGCCATCAAGAACGGGGAATCCTACGAGCAGTACTTC
CDR3 protein: CAIKNGESYEQYF
V gene: TRBV10-3
D gene: -
clone size: many
J gene: TRBJ2-7

CDR3 DNA: TGCAGTGCTAGCTTTACGTCGGCCAGGGGTTCACCCCTCCACTTT
CDR3 protein: CSASFTSARGSPLHF
V gene: TRBV20-1
D gene: -
clone size: -
J gene: TRBJ1-6

CDR3 DNA: TGCAGTGCTAGCCCTAGCGTCGATGAGCAGTTCTTC
CDR3 protein: CSASPSVDEQFF
V gene: TRBV20-1
D gene: -
clone size: many
J gene: TRBJ2-1

CDR3 DNA: TGTGCCAGCAGTGATCGCTCAAGGGGTGGGGAGCTGTTTTTT
CDR3 protein: CASSDRSRGGELFF
V gene: TRBV6-1
D gene: -
clone size: -
J gene: TRBJ2-2

CDR3 DNA: TGTGCCAGCAGACTAGGGGACAGGGGAGCTGGCTACACCTTC
CDR3 protein: CASRLGDRGAGYTF
V gene: TRBV27
D gene: TRBD1
clone size: -
J gene: TRBJ1-2

CDR3 DNA: TGCGCCAGCAGCGGAGGAGGATCAAACAATGAGCAGTTCTTC
CDR3 protein: CASSGGGSNNEQFF
V gene: TRBV5-1
D gene: -
clone size: few
J gene: TRBJ2-1

CDR3 DNA: TGTGCCATCATAGGTTCGGGCTACACCTTC
CDR3 protein: CAIIGSGYTF
V gene: TRBV2
D gene: -
clone size: -
J gene: TRBJ1-2

CDR3 DNA: TGCGCCAGCAGCCACGACAGGGCCTTAGAGCAACTGTTTTTT
CDR3 protein: CASSHDRALEQLFF
V gene: TRBV5-1
D gene: TRBD1
clone size: -
J gene: TRBJ1-4

CDR3 DNA: TGTGCCAGCAGTTTAGTGGCGGCAAATGGCTACACCTTC
CDR3 protein: CASSLVAANGYTF
V gene: TRBV12-3/TRBV12-4
D gene: -
clone size: -
J gene: TRBJ1-2

CDR3 DNA: TGTGCCAGCAGCTTGAGAGCGGGAGGATGGGACACAGATACGCAGTATTTT
CDR3 protein: CASSLRAGGWDTDTQYF
V gene: TRBV7-2
D gene: TRBD2
clone size: few
J gene: TRBJ2-3

CDR3 DNA: TGTGCCAGCAGCCCGTCGGGCGCAGGAGGCGATGGCTACACCTTC
CDR3 protein: CASSPSGAGGDGYTF
V gene: TRBV11-2
D gene: -
clone size: -
J gene: TRBJ1-2

CDR3 DNA: TGTGCCAGCGGATTCATGGTCGCCAGTCCTGGGGAAGCTTTCTTT
CDR3 protein: CASGFMVASPGEAFF
V gene: TRBV27
D gene: -
clone size: few
J gene: TRBJ1-1

CDR3 DNA: TGTGCCAGCAGCTTTATTCCGGGGACAGGGTATGGAGATACGCAGTATTTT
CDR3 protein: CASSFIPGTGYGDTQYF
V gene: TRBV7-9
D gene: TRBD1
clone size: -
J gene: TRBJ2-3

CDR3 DNA: TGCAGTGCTAGAGACCCCGACTCTGGAAACACCATATATTTT
CDR3 protein: CSARDPDSGNTIYF
V gene: TRBV20-1
D gene: -
clone size: many
J gene: TRBJ1-3

CDR3 DNA: TGTGCCAGCAGCTTAAGGGGGGCGGGGGTTGGCTACACCTTC
CDR3 protein: CASSLRGAGVGYTF
V gene: TRBV7-8
D gene: -
clone size: few
J gene: TRBJ1-2

CDR3 DNA: TGTGCCAGCAGTCCTGGCGGGATGGGAGGAGCCTACGAGCAGTACTTC
CDR3 protein: CASSPGGMGGAYEQYF
V gene: TRBV12-3/TRBV12-4
D gene: -
clone size: -
J gene: TRBJ2-7

CDR3 DNA: TGTGCCAGCAGCTCCGGACTAGCGAACACCGGGGAGCTGTTTTTT
CDR3 protein: CASSSGLANTGELFF
V gene: TRBV6-1
D gene: TRBD2
clone size: few
J gene: TRBJ2-2

CDR3 DNA: TGTGCCAGCAGTTTCGCGACAGGCTCAGCTTTCTTT
CDR3 protein: CASSFATGSAFF
V gene: TRBV12-3/TRBV12-4
D gene: -
clone size: many
J gene: TRBJ1-1

CDR3 DNA: TGTGCCAGCAGCCACGGGACAGAGAATTCACCCCTCCACTTT
CDR3 protein: CASSHGTENSPLHF
V gene: TRBV12-3/TRBV12-4
D gene: TRBD1
clone size: -
J gene: TRBJ1-6

CDR3 DNA: TGTGCCAGCAGCTTACCCCGGGATACAGGGGCGTACGAGCAGTACTTC
CDR3 protein: CASSLPRDTGAYEQYF
V gene: TRBV5-6
D gene: TRBD1
clone size: many
J gene: TRBJ2-7

CDR3 DNA: TGTGCCAGCACCCCCGGGCTTAGCGGGATGGGAAGCACAGATACGCAGTATTTT
CDR3 protein: CASTPGLSGMGSTDTQYF
V gene: TRBV12-3/TRBV12-4
D gene: TRBD2
clone size: -
J gene: TRBJ2-3

CDR3 DNA: TGTGCCAGCAGAACCGGGGGTCCCCGTTCGGGAGAGACCCAGTACTTC
CDR3 protein: CASRTGGPRSGETQYF
V gene: TRBV12-3/TRBV12-4
D gene: -
clone size: many
J gene: TRBJ2-5

CDR3 DNA: TGTGCCAGCAGTTTATCCCGGAGCAATCAGCCCCAGCATTTT
CDR3 protein: CASSLSRSNQPQHF
V gene: TRBV12-3/TRBV12-4
D gene: -
clone size: -
J gene: TRBJ1-5

CDR3 DNA: TGTGCCAGCAGCTTAGCAGGCGGGGGACAGAACACCGGGGAGCTGTTTTTT
CDR3 protein: CASSLAGGGQNTGELFF
V gene: TRBV7-9
D gene: -
clone size: -
J gene: TRBJ2-2

CDR3 DNA: TGTGCCACCAGTGACCCCCGGGGAGCGGGAGCAGGTGCAGATACGCAGTATTTT
CDR3 protein: CATSDPRGAGAGADTQYF
V gene: TRBV24-1
D gene: TRBD2
clone size: -
J gene: TRBJ2-3

CDR3 DNA: TGTGCCAGCAAACCAGCGGGGCACAATGAGCAGTTCTTC
CDR3 protein: CASKPAGHNEQFF
V gene: TRBV7-2
D gene: TRBD2
clone size: -
J gene: TRBJ2-1

CDR3 DNA: TGCAGTGCTCCCCCCCTAGCGGGAGAAGGCACGCAGTATTTT
CDR3 protein: CSAPPLAGEGTQYF
V gene: TRBV20-1
D gene: TRBD2
clone size: -
J gene: TRBJ2-3

CDR3 DNA: TGTGCCAGCAGCGTAGCTACCGGGGTCAATGAGCAGTTCTTC
CDR3 protein: CASSVATGVNEQFF
V gene: TRBV9
D gene: -
clone size: -
J gene: TRBJ2-1

CDR3 DNA: TGTGCCAGTCTAGCGGGGGGAAGCTACGAGCAGTACTTC
CDR3 protein: CASLAGGSYEQYF
V gene: TRBV6-2/TRBV6-3
D gene: TRBD2
clone size: few
J gene: TRBJ2-7

CDR3 DNA: TGTGCCACCAGCAGGGCCCGAGAAAGCAATGAGCAGTTCTTC
CDR3 protein: CATSRARESNEQFF
V gene: TRBV15
D gene: -
clone size: -
J gene: TRBJ2-1

CDR3 DNA: TGTGCCAGCACCCTTAATTCGGGCAGGGATGGTGAGCAGTTCTTC
CDR3 protein: CASTLNSGRDGEQFF
V gene: TRBV7-9
D gene: -
clone size: -
J gene: TRBJ2-1

CDR3 DNA: TGCGCCAGCAGCTTGACCCAGTACGAGCAGTACTTC
CDR3 protein: CASSLTQYEQYF
V gene: TRBV5-1
D gene: -
clone size: few
J gene: TRBJ2-7

CDR3 DNA: TGCGCCAGCGACCCAGGGACGGCAGGCGAGACCCAGTACTTC
CDR3 protein: CASDPGTAGETQYF
V gene: TRBV5-1
D gene: -
clone size: few
J gene: TRBJ2-5

CDR3 DNA: TGTGCCTGGAGTGTACACGATAGAGCTTTCTTT
CDR3 protein: CAWSVHDRAFF
V gene: TRBV30
D gene: -
clone size: -
J gene: TRBJ1-1

CDR3 DNA: TGTGCCAGCAGTCCCCAGAAGCAAGAGACCCAGTACTTC
CDR3 protein: CASSPQKQETQYF
V gene: TRBV12-3/TRBV12-4
D gene: -
clone size: -
J gene: TRBJ2-5

CDR3 DNA: TGTGCCAGCACCGAAGGGCGGGGGCGGTTAAACGAGCAGTACTTC
CDR3 protein: CASTEGRGRLNEQYF
V gene: TRBV6-2/TRBV6-3
D gene: -
clone size: -
J gene: TRBJ2-7

CDR3 DNA: TGTGCCAGCAGTTACGCCGGGCCTCGCCACGAGCAGTACTTC
CDR3 protein: CASSYAGPRHEQYF
V gene: TRBV6-5
D gene: -
clone size: few
J gene: TRBJ2-7

CDR3 DNA: TGCGCCAGCAGCCCAGCAAACAGCCGTTTTCAGTACTTC
CDR3 protein: CASSPANSRFQYF
V gene: TRBV5-1
D gene: -
clone size: few
J gene: TRBJ2-4

CDR3 DNA: TGTGCCAGCAGCGAACGGTCCGGGACTAGCTGGGCGGAGACCCAGTACTTC
CDR3 protein: CASSERSGTSWAETQYF
V gene: TRBV7-2
D gene: TRBD2
clone size: few
J gene: TRBJ2-5

CDR3 DNA: TGCGCCAGCAGCCAAGCCCCGGACCCAGAACCAGAGAACACCGGGGAGCTGTTTTTT
CDR3 protein: CASSQAPDPEPENTGELFF
V gene: TRBV4-3
D gene: -
clone size: -
J gene: TRBJ2-2